The 15 T cell receptor beta chains listed next were all sequenced from one sample in a study of T cell responses to AZD1222 COVID-19 vaccine. Measured with immunoSEQ multiplex PCR; TCRdb has only the in-frame clones, and not every one. The table has 90,000 to 150,000 clones, more than 85% seen once; the top ten hold 6% to 8%. This sample comprised peripheral blood, obtained 28 days after the second AZD1222 dose. Receptors were obtained from an adult who received the AZD1222 COVID-19 vaccine.

As DNA, the CDR3 is TGTGCCAGCAGCGCCCCAGGGGCCTCTGGAAACACCATATATTTT. Translated, it gives CASSAPGASGNTIYF. The chain is built from TRBV3-1 (or the pseudogene TRBV3-2) and TRBJ1-3, with D tentatively TRBD1 (6 bases). This CDR3 spans 15 amino acids. V lost 5 bases, J lost 0 bases, and 11 bases lay in between. The germline CDR1 and CDR2 sequences are LGHDT and YNNKEL (reference sequence).

The gene calls are TRBV30 and TRBJ2-2; D possibly matches TRBD1 or TRBD2 (5 bases each). Germline V gene lookup returns CDR1 GTSNPN and CDR2 SVGIG (reference sequence). The CDR3 sequence is 14 residues long. The V gene lost 1 base and the J gene lost 7 bases, with 13 bases spanning the gap. CDR3 sequence reads: CAWSAGARGGELFF. The CDR3 nucleotides are TGTGCCTGGAGTGCCGGGGCCCGGGGCGGGGAGCTGTTTTTT.

V and J are TRBV9 and TRBJ1-2; D remains unclear. CDR1 is SGDLS and CDR2 is YYNGEE in the germline V gene. The CDR3 consists of 11 residues. Trimming removed 0 bases from V and 7 bases from J, with 4 bases in between. CDR3 residues: CASSVGGGYTF. The CDR3 DNA is TGTGCCAGCAGCGTAGGCGGTGGCTACACCTTC.

V is TRBV29-1 and J is TRBJ1-3; possibly TRBD1 for D (6 bases). This CDR3 contains 13 residues. Germline V gene lookup returns CDR1 SQVTM and CDR2 ANQGSEA. V was clipped by 5 bases and J by 5 bases, with 13 bases between them. The CDR3 DNA reads as TGCAGCGTTTCACAGGGTAGGAGAAACACCATATATTTT. Protein product: CSVSQGRRNTIYF.

This clone was observed a single time. This chain links TRBV28 with TRBJ1-1; perhaps TRBD1 as D (5 bases). The CDR3 is 14 residues long. CDR1 and CDR2 from the germline V gene are MDHEN and SYDVKM. The V gene lost 3 bases and the J gene lost 2 bases, with 10 bases spanning the gap. The CDR3 DNA reads TGTGCCAGCAGTTTTGGAGGGGTAAACACTGAAGCTTTCTTT. Translation: CASSFGGVNTEAFF.

This chain uses TRBV3-1 (or the pseudogene TRBV3-2) with TRBJ1-6; D remains ambiguous. There are 13 residues in the CDR3. Trimming took off 2 bases at V and 8 bases at J, with 7 bases between the two ends. Germline V gene sequence: CDR1 LGHDT, CDR2 YNNKEL (reference sequence). This CDR3 is CASSQPGDSPLHF. The CDR3 bases are TGTGCCAGCAGCCAACCAGGTGATTCACCCCTCCACTTT.

This clone was seen just once. The CDR3: CASSLAAGGYTEAFF. As DNA, the CDR3 is TGTGCCAGCAGCTTAGCAGCAGGGGGCTACACTGAAGCTTTCTTT. The chain employs TRBV7-8 and TRBJ1-1, with 8 bases that match TRBD1. This CDR3 has 15 residues. Germline CDR1 reads SGHVS; CDR2 reads FQNEAQ. J gave up 3 bases and V 0 bases, and 3 bases lay outside the gene matches.

V gene TRBV19 combines with J gene TRBJ1-2, with D uncertain. V was shortened by 4 bases and J by 4 bases, with 10 bases between the two germline ends. The CDR3 covers 13 residues. Per germline, CDR1 LNHDA and CDR2 SQIVND (reference sequence). Here the CDR3 reads CASSRVAGYGYTF. CDR3 sequence (DNA): TGTGCCAGTAGTAGGGTGGCAGGCTATGGCTACACCTTC.

This clone was recorded only once. J is TRBJ2-7 and V is TRBV4-3; D may be TRBD2 (7 bases). Germline lookup yields CDR1 LGHNA and CDR2 YSLEER. The CDR3 covers 16 residues. Deletions cut 1 base from V and 1 base from J, with 14 bases between. CDR3 coding DNA: TGCGCCAGCAGCCAAGTCGGAGAGGGGGGGTCCTACGAGCAGTACTTC. Translated, it gives CASSQVGEGGSYEQYF.

V gene TRBV5-8 combines with J gene TRBJ1-5; no reliable D call. Germline V gene data show CDR1 as SGHTS and CDR2 as YDEGEE. V dropped 2 bases and J dropped 3 bases, with 0 bases sitting between them. This CDR3 spans 11 amino acids. Here the CDR3 DNA reads TGTGCCAGCAGCTTCAATCAGCCCCAGCATTTT. Amino acid sequence: CASSFNQPQHF.

Only a few counts were recorded for this clone. Here the CDR3 reads CASSLFRGAFADTQYF. As DNA, the CDR3 is TGTGCCAGCAGTTTATTCCGGGGGGCCTTTGCAGATACGCAGTATTTT. The chain has TRBV6-9 and TRBJ2-3; TRBD2 might be the D (7 bases). V was trimmed by 4 bases and J by 4 bases, leaving 18 bases between them. The CDR3 consists of 16 residues. In germline, CDR1 is MNHGY, CDR2 SVAAGI.

The chain carries TRBV4-3 and TRBJ2-5, with D possibly being TRBD1 (6 bases). This CDR3 is built from 15 residues. With 3 bases removed from V and 4 bases from J, the gap between germline ends came to 15 bases. Germline-derived CDR1 and CDR2 are LGHNA and YSLEER. The CDR3 coding sequence is TGCGCCAGCAGCCAGGCGGACAGCGAAGGAGAGACCCAGTACTTC. Translating gives CASSQADSEGETQYF.

The chain recombines TRBV11-2 with TRBJ2-6; D is unclear. CDR3 length: 15 residues. Trimming stripped 4 bases from V and 4 bases from J, with 11 bases between. Germline loops: CDR1 SGHAT, CDR2 FQNNGV. DNA of the CDR3: TGTGCCAGCAGCTCCGCAGGTCCCGGGGCCAACGTCCTGACTTTC. This translates into CASSSAGPGANVLTF.

CDR3 amino acids: CASSQDLLGSYQPQHF. The DNA for the CDR3 is TGCGCCAGCAGCCAAGATTTGTTGGGCAGTTATCAGCCCCAGCATTTT. The rearrangement links TRBV4-1 to TRBJ1-5; D ambiguous. Germline-derived CDR1 and CDR2 are MGHRA and YSYEKL. The CDR3 covers 16 residues. Deletions cut 0 bases from V and 5 bases from J, with 14 bases between.

J is TRBJ1-6 and V is TRBV4-1; 9 positions agree with TRBD1. CDR1 and CDR2 from the germline V gene are MGHRA and YSYEKL. The V segment lost 0 bases and the J segment 3 bases; nucleotides outside the gene matches: 6. There are 18 residues in the CDR3. The CDR3 DNA is TGCGCCAGCAGCCAAGATCAGACAGGGGGTGGCTATAATTCACCCCTCCACTTT. The encoded protein is CASSQDQTGGGYNSPLHF.